A single sample is the source of the 27 T cell receptor beta chains below, sequenced in a study of blood T cell repertoires in COVID-19. Generated by immunoSEQ multiplex PCR, the TCRdb table keeps only in-frame clones and is missing some. The sample consists of approximately 97,000 clones, more than 70% of them appearing once. Sequenced sample: peripheral blood. These receptors came from a human donor in a cohort sampled during active COVID-19.

This clone was picked up a small number of times. The chain combines TRBV7-2 with TRBJ2-7; 14 positions match TRBD2. The V gene end was trimmed by 5 bases and the J gene end by 4 bases; junction bases not matched to a gene: 4. The CDR3 is made up of 15 amino acids. The germline gives CDR1 SGHTA, CDR2 FQGNSA. CDR3 loop: CASSRLAGGGYEQYF. Here the CDR3 DNA reads TGTGCCAGCAGCAGACTAGCGGGAGGGGGGTACGAGCAGTACTTC.

This clone was counted once. The V call is TRBV18, the J call TRBJ1-1; D possibly corresponds to TRBD1 (5 bases). V shed 6 bases and J shed 1 base, with 24 bases lying between them. The germline V gene encodes CDR1 KGHSH and CDR2 LQKENI. There are 18 residues in the CDR3. In DNA form, the CDR3 reads TGTGCCAGCTCTACCGTAGATATCCAGGGAGGGACGAACACTGAAGCTTTCTTT. Its protein product is CASSTVDIQGGTNTEAFF. Full variable domain (outside the CDR3, taken from reference TRBV18 and TRBJ1-1): NAGVMQNPRHLVRRRGQEARLRCSPMKGHSHVYWYRQLPEEGLKFMVYLQKENIIDESGMPKERFSAEFPKEGPSILRIQQVVRGDSAAYFCASSTVDIQGGTNTEAFFGQGTRLTVV.

J is TRBJ2-7 and V is TRBV19, with TRBD2 matching 7 bases. This CDR3 contains 14 residues. Germline V CDR1 and CDR2: LNHDA, SQIVND (reference sequence). V shed 6 bases and J 0 bases; nucleotides not matched to a gene: 5. The CDR3 spells CASRVAGSSYEQYF. The DNA for the CDR3 is TGTGCCAGTAGGGTAGCGGGCAGCTCCTACGAGCAGTACTTC.

The genes are TRBV27 and TRBJ2-5; 12 bases line up with TRBD2. Germline CDR1 and CDR2: MNHEY and SMNVEV (reference sequence). J lost 5 bases, V lost 4 bases, and 5 bases had no gene match. CDR3 length equals 15 residues. In DNA, the CDR3 is TGTGCCAGCAGTTCACGGACTAGCGGGACTGAGACCCAGTACTTC. Protein product: CASSSRTSGTETQYF.

V and J are TRBV2 and TRBJ2-3; TRBD2 matches 9 bases. The CDR3 runs 15 residues. Germline CDR1 SNHLY, CDR2 FYNNEI. After removal of 6 bases from V and 1 base from J, the junction contained 5 bases not matched to a gene. The CDR3 region has the DNA TGTGCCAGCAGACGACTAGCGGAGGGCACAGATACGCAGTATTTT. It codes for CASRRLAEGTDTQYF. The whole variable domain, remainder taken from reference TRBV2 and TRBJ2-3, is EPEVTQTPSHQVTQMGQEVILRCVPISNHLYFYWYRQILGQKVEFLVSFYNNEISEKSEIFDDQFSVERPDGSNFTLKIRSTKLEDSAMYFCASRRLAEGTDTQYFGPGTRLTVL.

The chain combines TRBV19 with TRBJ2-1; D might be TRBD2 (6 bases). The CDR3 sequence is 16 residues long. V gave up 7 bases and J gave up 2 bases, with 18 bases separating them. Germline V gives CDR1 LNHDA, CDR2 SQIVND (reference sequence). CDR3 in amino acids: CASMSGEGRAYNEQFF. CDR3 sequence (DNA): TGTGCCAGTATGTCGGGAGAGGGTAGGGCCTACAATGAGCAGTTCTTC.

The gene calls are TRBV6-1 and TRBJ2-7, with 12 bases identical to TRBD2. CDR3 length equals 16 residues. Germline V CDR1 and CDR2: MNHNS, SASEGT. The ends lost 2 bases at V and 5 bases at J; junction bases unmatched: 7. This CDR3 is CASSELTSGSLNEQYF. The CDR3 DNA follows: TGTGCCAGCAGTGAATTGACTAGCGGGAGTCTCAACGAGCAGTACTTC.

V and J are TRBV3-1 (or the pseudogene TRBV3-2) and TRBJ1-3; 7 bases align to TRBD1. Germline V lookup: CDR1 LGHDT, CDR2 YNNKEL (reference sequence). V trimming: 5 bases; J trimming: 1 base; junction bases outside the gene matches: 8. The CDR3 totals 16 residues. CDR3 loop: CASSFETTGSGNTIYF. The CDR3 DNA reads TGTGCCAGCAGCTTCGAAACGACAGGGTCTGGAAACACCATATATTTT.

CDR3 DNA sequence: TGTGCCACCAGTGATGCACGACAGGGTTTTAGCGGATCGCGGGAGCTGTTTTTT. Translation: CATSDARQGFSGSRELFF. V gene TRBV24-1 combines with J gene TRBJ2-2; weak D call: TRBD1 (7 bases). Trimming took off 3 bases at V and 9 bases at J, with 25 bases between the two ends. Germline V CDR1 and CDR2: KGHDR, SFDVKD. The CDR3 spans 18 residues.

The chain is built from TRBV7-9 and TRBJ2-5; TRBD2 might be the D (6 bases). This CDR3 is built from 15 residues. Germline CDR1 is SEHNR and CDR2 is FQNEAQ (reference sequence). V was clipped by 4 bases and J by 3 bases, with 15 bases between them. The CDR3 reads CASSSPRGYKETQYF. The CDR3 DNA reads as TGTGCCAGCAGCTCCCCGCGGGGATACAAAGAGACCCAGTACTTC.

V usage is TRBV11-2 and J usage is TRBJ1-4; 8 bases fit TRBD1. In germline, CDR1 is SGHAT, CDR2 FQNNGV. The CDR3 loop spans 15 amino acids. Trimming took 1 base from V and 7 from J; bases not matched to a gene: 5. CDR3 coding DNA: TGTGCCAGCAGCTTAGGGACAGGGAAGTTTGAAAAACTGTTTTTT. Residues: CASSLGTGKFEKLFF.

The CDR3 DNA reads TGTGCCAGCAGCCAGACAGGCGCCGAATCCTACGAGCAGTACTTC. It codes for CASSQTGAESYEQYF. V usage is TRBV3-1 (or the pseudogene TRBV3-2) and J usage is TRBJ2-7; perhaps TRBD1 as D (6 bases). Germline CDR1 reads LGHDT; CDR2 reads YNNKEL (reference sequence). V gave up 3 bases and J gave up 1 base, with 13 bases separating them. The CDR3 consists of 15 residues.

The V call is TRBV3-1 (or the pseudogene TRBV3-2), the J call TRBJ2-1; the match to TRBD2 covers 10 bases. V shed 1 base and J 4 bases; nucleotides not matched to a gene: 4. Germline V gene data show CDR1 as LGHDT and CDR2 as YNNKEL (reference sequence). This CDR3 has 16 amino acids. For the CDR3, the DNA is TGTGCCAGCAGCCAAGTAGGACTAGCGGCTTACAATGAGCAGTTCTTC. Translating gives CASSQVGLAAYNEQFF.

V usage is TRBV5-1 and J usage is TRBJ1-4, with no clear D. Germline V CDR1 and CDR2: SGHRS, YFSETQ. The V gene lost 0 bases and the J gene lost 6 bases, with 12 bases spanning the gap. CDR3 length: 15 residues. CDR3 nucleotides: TGCGCCAGCAGCTTGGGACCGGCGGGAGATGAAAAACTGTTTTTT. Residues: CASSLGPAGDEKLFF. Full variable domain (rest looked up from reference TRBV5-1 and TRBJ1-4): KAGVTQTPRYLIKTRGQQVTLSCSPISGHRSVSWYQQTPGQGLQFLFEYFSETQRNKGNFPGRFSGRQFSNSRSEMNVSTLELGDSALYLCASSLGPAGDEKLFFGSGTQLSVL.

The chain links TRBV4-2 to TRBJ1-1; D unresolved. CDR1 is LGHNA, CDR2 YNFKEQ, per germline. This CDR3 comprises 19 residues. Trimming cost V 1 base and J 0 bases, with 21 bases left between them. The CDR3: CASSQVLPVRLTMNTEAFF. The CDR3 DNA follows: TGTGCCAGCAGCCAAGTTCTGCCAGTCAGACTCACAATGAACACTGAAGCTTTCTTT.

The genes are TRBV5-4 and TRBJ1-1, with D maybe TRBD1 (6 bases). Germline V gives CDR1 SGHNT, CDR2 YYREEE (reference sequence). Trimming shortened V by 1 base and J by 1 base, and 14 bases separated the two germline ends. This CDR3 spans 16 amino acids. The CDR3 protein is CASSLTQLGGNTEAFF. The CDR3 nucleotides are TGTGCCAGCAGCTTGACTCAGTTAGGGGGGAACACTGAAGCTTTCTTT.

The rearrangement uses TRBV2 and TRBJ2-3; 8 bases are a match to TRBD2. CDR1 and CDR2 (germline): SNHLY, FYNNEI. V was pared by 4 bases and J by 4 bases, with 13 bases of the junction left unmatched. This CDR3 region has 17 residues. This chain's CDR3 is CASSAGLQAGVSDTQYF. The CDR3, as DNA: TGTGCCAGCAGTGCGGGTCTACAAGCGGGAGTTTCAGATACGCAGTATTTT. The whole variable domain, remainder taken from reference TRBV2 and TRBJ2-3, is EPEVTQTPSHQVTQMGQEVILRCVPISNHLYFYWYRQILGQKVEFLVSFYNNEISEKSEIFDDQFSVERPDGSNFTLKIRSTKLEDSAMYFCASSAGLQAGVSDTQYFGPGTRLTVL.

This clone was counted only a few times. V usage is TRBV19 and J usage is TRBJ2-1; the match to TRBD2 covers 11 bases. This CDR3 region has 17 residues. Losses at the gene ends were 1 base for V and 5 bases for J; bases not matched to a gene: 7. The germline V gene has CDR1 LNHDA and CDR2 SQIVND (reference sequence). CDR3 region: CASSIVALAGGHNEQFF. The CDR3 coding sequence is TGTGCCAGTAGTATAGTGGCCCTAGCGGGAGGCCACAATGAGCAGTTCTTC.

The chain is built from TRBV9 and TRBJ2-7; 8 bases are a match to TRBD2. V gave up 3 bases and J gave up 0 bases; unmatched junction bases: 8. The CDR3 covers 16 residues. Per germline, CDR1 SGDLS and CDR2 YYNGEE. CDR3 in amino acids: CASSGLAGPSSYEQYF. The CDR3 region has the DNA TGTGCCAGCAGCGGTTTAGCGGGACCCAGCTCCTACGAGCAGTACTTC.

The chain has TRBV19 and TRBJ2-3; 10 bases are shared with TRBD2. Trimming removed 5 bases from V and 0 bases from J; junction bases left unmatched: 2. CDR1 and CDR2 from the germline V gene are LNHDA and SQIVND (reference sequence). The CDR3 contains 15 residues. The CDR3 loop is CASSSTSGSTDTQYF. CDR3 sequence (DNA): TGTGCCAGTAGTTCGACTAGCGGGAGCACAGATACGCAGTATTTT.

The chain combines TRBV12-3 or TRBV12-4 with TRBJ2-1, with 7 bases identical to TRBD2. The length of the CDR3 is 13 residues. V was pared by 6 bases and J by 10 bases, with 9 bases of the junction left unmatched. The CDR3 DNA is TGTGCCAGCAGCTATACTAGCGATGGAGAGCAGTTCTTC. Translating it yields CASSYTSDGEQFF.

This rearrangement joins TRBV6-1 to TRBJ1-2, with D perhaps matching TRBD1 (5 bases). Deletions cut 0 bases from V and 7 bases from J, with 9 bases between. The V gene's germline CDR1 is MNHNS and CDR2 SASEGT. The CDR3 has 13 residues. The CDR3 region is CASSEAGVGGYTF. Written as DNA, the CDR3 is TGTGCCAGCAGTGAAGCAGGGGTCGGTGGCTACACCTTC.

The gene calls are TRBV9 and TRBJ2-1; D perhaps matches TRBD1 (6 bases). The germline gives CDR1 SGDLS, CDR2 YYNGEE. The CDR3 extends over 13 amino acids. The germline V and J ends were trimmed by 3 bases and 3 bases, with 7 bases remaining between them. CDR3 sequence (DNA): TGTGCCAGCAGCGCGACAGGCTACAATGAGCAGTTCTTC. This sequence encodes CASSATGYNEQFF. The whole variable domain, remainder taken from reference TRBV9 and TRBJ2-1, is DSGVTQTPKHLITATGQRVTLRCSPRSGDLSVYWYQQSLDQGLQFLIQYYNGEERAKGNILERFSAQQFPDLHSELNLSSLELGDSALYFCASSATGYNEQFFGPGTRLTVL.

V gene TRBV19 combines with J gene TRBJ1-2, with TRBD1 matching over 10 bases. Germline V lookup: CDR1 LNHDA, CDR2 SQIVND (reference sequence). The CDR3 totals 17 residues. The ends lost 1 base at V and 8 bases at J; junction bases unmatched: 13. DNA for the CDR3: TGTGCCAGTAGTATAGCCAGCGTGGGACAGGGGATTGGCGGCTACACCTTC. As protein: CASSIASVGQGIGGYTF.

V is TRBV6-4 and J is TRBJ2-3; D might be TRBD2 (6 bases). The CDR3 is 14 amino acids. Germline V gives CDR1 MRHNA, CDR2 SNTAGT. The V end lost 0 bases, the J end lost 3 bases, and 7 bases lay between the germline ends. The CDR3 DNA reads as TGTGCCAGCAGTGACTCGGGGAGGACAGATACGCAGTATTTT. Protein: CASSDSGRTDTQYF.

The V and J genes are TRBV7-2 and TRBJ2-1; 9 bases line up with TRBD1. CDR1 SGHTA and CDR2 FQGNSA come from the germline V gene. The CDR3 has 14 amino acids. V lost 5 bases and J lost 7; bases outside the gene matches: 6. The CDR3, as DNA: TGTGCCAGCAGCGCGGGACAGGGAGGGAATGAGCAGTTCTTC. The encoded protein is CASSAGQGGNEQFF.

The chain employs TRBV20-1 and TRBJ2-7; 9 nucleotides align to TRBD2. Germline trimming cut 3 bases from V and 3 bases from J; bases unmatched to any gene: 3. The CDR3 spans 13 residues. The germline CDR1 and CDR2 sequences are DFQATT and SNEGSKA (reference sequence). CDR3 DNA sequence: TGCAGTGCTAGTGGTAGCGGGAGCTACGAGCAGTACTTC. Its protein product is CSASGSGSYEQYF.